This T cell receptor beta chain was observed in a study of early T cells in non-severe SARS-CoV-2 infection. Turning to the study itself: Chains were not paired, and sequencing was done on bulk RNA from unsorted whole blood.

Each cDNA molecule carried a unique molecular identifier. TCRdb processed the 5' RACE reads anew with MiXCR; each CDR3 protein has one entry. The sample contains about 48,000 distinct CDR3 sequences, roughly 6.1% of which appear only once. The CDR3 loop spans 14 amino acids. V was trimmed by 4 bases and J by 2 bases, leaving 10 bases between them. Germline-derived CDR1 and CDR2 are LGHDT and YNNKEL (reference sequence). This clonotype was counted between two and nine times. This rearrangement joins TRBV3-1 to TRBJ2-3, with D possibly being TRBD2 (6 bases). The TCR comes from an adult who was a healthcare worker with PCR-confirmed SARS-CoV-2 infection or an uninfected control (not recorded which). This sample comprised whole blood, obtained at baseline. The CDR3 DNA sequence: TGTGCCAGCAGCCCGGGACTTAACACAGATACGCAGTATTTT. As protein: CASSPGLNTDTQYF.